This T cell receptor beta chain was sequenced in a study of T cell responses to AZD1222 COVID-19 vaccine. Whole-study findings and limits: Baseline antibody screening turned up just six or seven seropositive AZD1222 recipients. The donors showed a predominance of white British ancestry and of females, with possible underestimation of clonal diversity.

About this clone: Its target is unknown.

Sequencing used immunoSEQ multiplex PCR; TCRdb keeps in-frame clones, though not all of them. There are roughly 100,000 clones in the sample; nearly 90% occur only once, and approximately 1.5% lies in the top ten. Germline CDR1 and CDR2: SQVTM and ANQGSEA. V dropped 6 bases and J dropped 8; count of bases not matched to a gene: 8. This CDR3 is 13 amino acids long. The source was peripheral blood, collected on day 0 of AZD1222 vaccination. The rearrangement uses TRBV29-1 and TRBJ1-4, with TRBD1 matching over 8 bases. The source of this sequence is an adult in good health. CDR3 amino acids: CSVLTGVREKLFF. The CDR3 DNA is TGCAGCGTGTTGACAGGGGTAAGGGAAAAACTGTTTTTT.